One sample yielded the 13 T cell receptor beta chains listed below, sequenced in a study of identical twins. TCRdb reprocessed the 5' RACE reads with MiXCR, giving one entry per CDR3 protein. The sample includes 240,000 or so distinct CDR3 sequences, 12% of them seen just once. Separately, the same data were catalogued under a study of yellow fever vaccine responses in identical twins.

The sequencing input was memory (CD45RO+) T cells sorted from blood. All receptors derive from a woman younger than 30 in good health.

V and J are TRBV11-1 and TRBJ2-1, with unresolved D. With 7 bases removed from V and 7 bases from J, the gap between germline ends came to 14 bases. Per the germline V gene, CDR1 is SGHAT and CDR2 is FQDESV (reference sequence). The CDR3 spans 13 residues. The CDR3 here is CASTSQVGNEQFF. The CDR3 region has the DNA TGTGCCAGCACTTCCCAGGTCGGAAATGAGCAGTTCTTC.

This clonotype was counted between two and nine times. This chain joins TRBV7-6 and TRBJ2-1; a weak D match, TRBD2 (6 bases). The ends were cut back, 0 bases at V and 0 bases at J, with 15 bases in the middle. CDR1 and CDR2 from the germline V gene are SGHVS and FNYEAQ. The CDR3 runs to 18 residues. The CDR3 is CASSLAGPGLSSYNEQFF. DNA for the CDR3: TGTGCCAGCAGCTTAGCGGGGCCGGGACTGAGCTCCTACAATGAGCAGTTCTTC.

The V gene is TRBV20-1, the J gene TRBJ2-3; 15 bases line up with TRBD2. Trimming cost V 6 bases and J 4 bases; bases outside gene matches: 11. The germline gives CDR1 DFQATT, CDR2 SNEGSKA (reference sequence). The CDR3 runs 17 residues. CDR3 residues: CSAYKGTSGGPSDTQYF. The CDR3 DNA reads TGCAGTGCCTATAAGGGGACTAGCGGGGGGCCCTCAGATACGCAGTATTTT.

This clonotype has a handful of counts. This chain uses TRBV9 with TRBJ1-5; 10 bases align to TRBD1. The CDR3 is 14 residues long. With 4 bases clipped from V and 6 bases from J, the junction kept 4 bases outside the gene matches. Germline V gives CDR1 SGDLS, CDR2 YYNGEE. CDR3 region: CASSSRTGGQPQHF. Here the CDR3 DNA reads TGTGCCAGCAGCTCCAGGACAGGGGGTCAGCCCCAGCATTTT. The full variable domain, completed using reference TRBV9 and TRBJ1-5, is DSGVTQTPKHLITATGQRVTLRCSPRSGDLSVYWYQQSLDQGLQFLIQYYNGEERAKGNILERFSAQQFPDLHSELNLSSLELGDSALYFCASSSRTGGQPQHFGDGTRLSIL.

This clonotype was observed a few times. The J gene is TRBJ1-6, the V gene TRBV7-9; D not resolved. The CDR3 sequence is 14 residues long. V lost 2 bases and J 5 bases, leaving 7 bases between the germline ends. Germline V gene lookup returns CDR1 SEHNR and CDR2 FQNEAQ (reference sequence). CDR3 sequence reads: CASSLNSDNSPLHF. CDR3 DNA: TGTGCCAGCAGCTTAAACAGTGATAATTCACCCCTCCACTTT.

This clonotype has only one observation. The chain has TRBV20-1 and TRBJ2-2; TRBD2 matches 10 bases. The CDR3 contains 15 residues. Trimming removed 6 bases from V and 5 bases from J; junction bases left unmatched: 9. Germline CDR1 DFQATT, CDR2 SNEGSKA (reference sequence). For the CDR3, the DNA is TGCAGTGCAGACGCGGGAGCGGGAGGGACCGGGGAGCTGTTTTTT. It yields the protein CSADAGAGGTGELFF.

This rearrangement joins TRBV2 to TRBJ2-7, with 7 bases aligning to TRBD2. Germline V CDR1 and CDR2: SNHLY, FYNNEI. The CDR3 is made up of 15 amino acids. V lost 3 bases to trimming and J lost 3 bases; unmatched junction nucleotides: 8. The CDR3 coding sequence is TGTGCCAGCAGTGATCGAGCGGGACGGAACTACGAGCAGTACTTC. The encoded protein is CASSDRAGRNYEQYF.

The chain uses TRBV21-1 and TRBJ2-7. TRBV21-1 is classified as a pseudogene. The CDR3 is 14 amino acids. CDR3 bases: TGTGCCAGCAGCAAATACCTCGATCTCTACGAGCAGTACTTC. It specifies CASSKYLDLYEQYF.

This clonotype has more than one count but fewer than ten. The chain employs TRBV6-5 and TRBJ2-2; D is unresolved. CDR1 and CDR2 (germline): MNHEY, SVGAGI. The V end was cut by 0 bases, the J end by 3 bases, with 11 bases between. This CDR3 comprises 16 residues. The CDR3 DNA is TGTGCCAGCAGTTACTCAGGTCTAGGCCACACCGGGGAGCTGTTTTTT. Encoded protein: CASSYSGLGHTGELFF.

The chain employs TRBV9 and TRBJ2-2, with 9 bases fitting TRBD1. J gave up 10 bases and V 3 bases, and 10 bases lay outside the gene matches. The CDR3 has 15 amino acids. The V gene's germline CDR1 is SGDLS and CDR2 YYNGEE. DNA of the CDR3: TGTGCCAGCAGCGCCCGTACAGGGGGCTCCGTGGAGCTGTTTTTT. This sequence encodes CASSARTGGSVELFF.

The chain is built from TRBV4-1 and TRBJ2-1; D is perhaps TRBD2 (6 bases). CDR3 length: 17 residues. Germline assignment: CDR1 MGHRA and CDR2 YSYEKL. The V end was cut by 0 bases, the J end by 7 bases, with 19 bases between. For the CDR3, the DNA is TGCGCCAGCAGCCAAGATACGACTAGTAAATTTGCGAATGAGCAGTTCTTC. Protein sequence: CASSQDTTSKFANEQFF.

The J gene is TRBJ2-3, the V gene TRBV11-1, with D tentatively TRBD2 (5 bases). This CDR3 has 19 residues. In germline, CDR1 is SGHAT, CDR2 FQDESV (reference sequence). V lost 1 base, J lost 2 bases, and 22 bases lay in between. For the CDR3, the DNA is TGTGCCAGCAGCTTAGTGGTGCTTTTTGATGGACTGAACACAGATACGCAGTATTTT. It translates to CASSLVVLFDGLNTDTQYF. Based on the CDR3 plus reference TRBV11-1 and TRBJ2-3, the full variable domain is EAEVAQSPRYKITEKSQAVAFWCDPISGHATLYWYRQILGQGPELLVQFQDESVVDDSQLPKDRFSAERLKGVDSTLKIQPAELGDSAMYLCASSLVVLFDGLNTDTQYFGPGTRLTVL.

The V and J genes are TRBV29-1 and TRBJ2-5; D is unresolved. V shed 2 bases and J shed 5 bases, with 6 bases lying between them. Germline V gene data show CDR1 as SQVTM and CDR2 as ANQGSEA. There are 11 residues in the CDR3. The DNA of the CDR3 is TGCAGCGTTGAACCGTCCGAGACCCAGTACTTC. Amino acids: CSVEPSETQYF.